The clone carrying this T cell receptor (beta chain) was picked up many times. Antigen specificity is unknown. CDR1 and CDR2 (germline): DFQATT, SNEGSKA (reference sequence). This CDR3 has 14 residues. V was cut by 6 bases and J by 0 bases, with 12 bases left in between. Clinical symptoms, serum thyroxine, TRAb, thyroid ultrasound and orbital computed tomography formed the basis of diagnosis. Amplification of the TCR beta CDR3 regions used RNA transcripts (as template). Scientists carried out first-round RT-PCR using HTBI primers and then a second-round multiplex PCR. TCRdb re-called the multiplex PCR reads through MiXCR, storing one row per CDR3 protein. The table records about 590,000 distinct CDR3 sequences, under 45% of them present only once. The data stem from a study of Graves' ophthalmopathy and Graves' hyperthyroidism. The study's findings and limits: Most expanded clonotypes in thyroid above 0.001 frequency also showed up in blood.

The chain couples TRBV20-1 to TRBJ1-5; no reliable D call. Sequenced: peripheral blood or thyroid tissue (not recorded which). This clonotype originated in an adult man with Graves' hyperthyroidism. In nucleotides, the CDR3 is TGCAGTGCCCTACGCGGCCCTAGCAATCAGCCCCAGCATTTT. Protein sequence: CSALRGPSNQPQHF.